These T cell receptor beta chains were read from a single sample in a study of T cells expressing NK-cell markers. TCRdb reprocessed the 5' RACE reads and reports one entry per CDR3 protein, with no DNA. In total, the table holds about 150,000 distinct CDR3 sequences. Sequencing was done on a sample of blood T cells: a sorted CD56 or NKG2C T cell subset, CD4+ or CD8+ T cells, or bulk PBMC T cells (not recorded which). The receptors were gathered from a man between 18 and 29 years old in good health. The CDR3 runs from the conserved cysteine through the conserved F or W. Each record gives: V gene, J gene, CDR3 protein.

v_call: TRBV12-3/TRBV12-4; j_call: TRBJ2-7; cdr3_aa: CASGGLAEAYEQYF
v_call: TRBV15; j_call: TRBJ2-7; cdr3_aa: CATSRAETGAAGEQYF
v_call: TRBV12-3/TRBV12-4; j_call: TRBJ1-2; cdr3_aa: CASSFVSRHYGYTF
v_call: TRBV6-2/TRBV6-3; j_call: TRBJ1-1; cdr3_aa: CASRLGLYEAFF
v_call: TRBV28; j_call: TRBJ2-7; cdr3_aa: CASSFEESSSYEQYF
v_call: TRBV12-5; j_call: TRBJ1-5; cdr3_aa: CASGPGGANQPQHF
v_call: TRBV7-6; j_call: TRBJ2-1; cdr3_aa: CASSSSGLEQFF
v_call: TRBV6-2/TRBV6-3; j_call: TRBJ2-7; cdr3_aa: CASSYGDPSYEQYF
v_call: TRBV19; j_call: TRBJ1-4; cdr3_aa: CASSARKNEKLFF
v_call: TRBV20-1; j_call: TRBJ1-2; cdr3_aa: CSARAGEKSNYGYTF
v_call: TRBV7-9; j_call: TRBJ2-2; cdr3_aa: CASSPGSYYNTGELFF
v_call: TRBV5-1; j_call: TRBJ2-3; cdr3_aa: CASSYFGGQGTDTQYF
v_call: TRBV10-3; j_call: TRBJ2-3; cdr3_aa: CAISQVWGRSADTQYF
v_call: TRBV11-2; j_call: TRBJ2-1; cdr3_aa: CASSMGTGYNEQFF
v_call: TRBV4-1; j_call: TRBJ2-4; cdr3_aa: CASSQTPPRTSGRTWVQNIQYF
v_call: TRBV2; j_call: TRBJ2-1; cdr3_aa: CASTWPSGTSGRAKSYNEQFF
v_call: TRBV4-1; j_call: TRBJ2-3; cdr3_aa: CASSPFSPGQGLAGSTDTQYF
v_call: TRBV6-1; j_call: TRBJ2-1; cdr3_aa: CASKAGTTSYNEQFF
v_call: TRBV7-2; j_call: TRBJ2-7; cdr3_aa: CASSLVVGTGSYEQYF
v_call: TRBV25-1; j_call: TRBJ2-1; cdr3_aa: CATTMGDHEQFF
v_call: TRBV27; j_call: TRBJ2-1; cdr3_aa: CASSLSAGTSGYNEQFF
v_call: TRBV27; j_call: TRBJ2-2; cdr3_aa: CASSDLTSGELFF
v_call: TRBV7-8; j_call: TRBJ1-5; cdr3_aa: CASSLRRGVSNQPQHF
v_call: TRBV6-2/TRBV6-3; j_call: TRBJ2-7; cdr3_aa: CASRGLAAPYEQYF
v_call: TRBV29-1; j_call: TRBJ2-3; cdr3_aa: CSVAAGGPPDTQYF
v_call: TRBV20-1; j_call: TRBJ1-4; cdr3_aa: CSARGGQGRFSTNEKLFF
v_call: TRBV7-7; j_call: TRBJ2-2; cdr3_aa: CASSLARATGEATGELFF
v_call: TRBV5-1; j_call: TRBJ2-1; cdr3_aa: CASSLAVTSLDNEQFF
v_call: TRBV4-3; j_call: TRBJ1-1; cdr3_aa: CASSQDLNTGTEAFF
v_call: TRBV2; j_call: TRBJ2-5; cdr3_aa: CAREAGAGETQYF
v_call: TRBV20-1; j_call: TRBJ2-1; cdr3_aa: CSARDPSSYNEQFF